The 25 T cell receptor beta chains below come from one sample, sequenced in a study of T cell repertoires in cytomegalovirus infection. The antigens these receptors bind are not known. TCRdb independently ran MiXCR on the reads; one entry per CDR3 protein. The profile covers tens of thousands of distinct CDR3 sequences, with about 30% appearing a single time and 60% to 80% taken by the ten largest. Sequencing input: PBMCs, sequenced either directly or after in vitro stimulation (not recorded which). All receptors come from a human donor in good health (CMV status not recorded). Some clones in this sample may be carry-over from other donors' samples.

This clonotype has ten or more counts. The gene calls are TRBV7-2 and TRBJ2-3; the match to TRBD2 covers 8 bases. In germline, CDR1 is SGHTA, CDR2 FQGNSA. J gave up 8 bases and V 2 bases, and 6 bases lay outside the gene matches. The CDR3 is 14 amino acids. The DNA of the CDR3 is TGTGCCAGCAGCTTACAGGCGGGGGGCGGTACGCAGTATTTT. Protein sequence: CASSLQAGGGTQYF.

This clonotype has ten or more counts. The chain uses TRBV7-8 and TRBJ2-1, with D hard to call. The CDR3 has 15 residues. Trimming shortened V by 1 base and J by 4 bases, and 11 bases separated the two germline ends. Per germline, CDR1 SGHVS and CDR2 FQNEAQ. Here the CDR3 reads CASSLGGPAYNEQFF. The CDR3 region has the DNA TGTGCCAGCAGCTTAGGGGGTCCAGCGTACAATGAGCAGTTCTTC. The whole variable domain, filled in from reference TRBV7-8 and TRBJ2-1, reads GAGVSQSPRYKVAKRGQDVALRCDPISGHVSLFWYQQALGQGPEFLTYFQNEAQLDKSGLPSDRFFAERPEGSVSTLKIQRTQQEDSAVYLCASSLGGPAYNEQFFGPGTRLTVL.

The genes are TRBV7-9 and TRBJ2-1; D may be TRBD1 or TRBD2 (5 bases each). Germline V gene sequence: CDR1 SEHNR, CDR2 FQNEAQ (reference sequence). Trimming pared 8 bases from V and 4 bases from J, leaving 15 bases between. The CDR3 has 14 residues. CDR3 amino acids: CASGGPPYYNEQFF. As DNA, the CDR3 is TGTGCCAGCGGGGGACCTCCCTATTACAATGAGCAGTTCTTC.

Comments on this clonotype: Sequence at one end of the junction differs from germline and may be a read error. The V gene is TRBV6-2 or TRBV6-3, the J gene TRBJ2-1; no clear D gene. Germline loops: CDR1 MNHEY, CDR2 SVGEGT. This CDR3 region has 16 residues. The CDR3 region has the DNA TGTGCCAGTAGTTACTCGTTAGCCCGATCCTACAATGAGCAGTTCTTC. This gives the protein CASSYSLARSYNEQFF.

DNA of the CDR3: TGTGCCAGCAGTTACTCGCGGGTCGCAGGCGCCCCCTACGAGCAGTACTTC. This gives the protein CASSYSRVAGAPYEQYF. The V gene is TRBV6-6, the J gene TRBJ2-7, with a possible D match to TRBD2 (5 bases). This CDR3 is 17 amino acids long. V was trimmed by 0 bases and J by 2 bases, leaving 17 bases between them. CDR1 and CDR2 (germline): MNHNY, SVGAGI (reference sequence).

This clonotype was observed many times. The rearrangement links TRBV7-6 to TRBJ2-3; D gene uncertain. Deletions cut 3 bases from V and 1 base from J, with 2 bases between. This CDR3 region has 12 residues. Germline CDR1 reads SGHVS; CDR2 reads FNYEAQ. The CDR3 region has the DNA TGTGCCAGCAGCTTCCGCACAGATACGCAGTATTTT. Translated, it gives CASSFRTDTQYF.

The table lists this clonotype with a few counts. This sequence joins TRBV15 and TRBJ1-5; D may be TRBD1 (5 bases). Germline CDR1 LNHNV, CDR2 YYDKDF (reference sequence). The CDR3 has 15 residues. Trimming stripped 3 bases from V and 1 base from J, with 10 bases between. The CDR3 nucleotides read TGTGCCACCAGCAGGGCAGGGATGAGCAATCAGCCCCAGCATTTT. Its translation: CATSRAGMSNQPQHF.

In DNA, the CDR3 is TGTGCCAGCAGCTTTTTTCAGGGAACCAAAAACATTCAGTACTTC. Translating gives CASSFFQGTKNIQYF. The rearrangement joins TRBV7-9 to TRBJ2-4, with TRBD1 as a possible D gene (5 bases). Trimming removed 3 bases at V and 2 bases at J, with 11 bases between. The CDR3 has 15 amino acids. CDR1 is SEHNR, CDR2 FQNEAQ, per germline (reference sequence).

This clonotype was observed many times. V and J are TRBV7-8 and TRBJ2-5, with 8 bases that match TRBD2. CDR3 length equals 17 residues. Germline V gene lookup returns CDR1 SGHVS and CDR2 FQNEAQ. Losses at the gene ends were 1 base for V and 5 bases for J; bases not matched to a gene: 12. CDR3 nucleotides: TGTGCCAGCAGCTTAGGGTCGGGAGGGCCTTCGGAGGAGACCCAGTACTTC. Its translation is CASSLGSGGPSEETQYF.

This chain links TRBV25-1 with TRBJ2-2; perhaps TRBD2 as D (5 bases). The CDR3 contains 15 residues. Germline CDR1 and CDR2: MGHDK and SYGVNS. The V and J ends lost 4 bases and 1 base respectively, with 10 bases between them. As DNA, the CDR3 is TGTGCCAGCAGTGGAAAACGGGAGAACACCGGGGAGCTGTTTTTT. This encodes CASSGKRENTGELFF.

There are a few counts of this clonotype. The chain uses TRBV7-2 and TRBJ1-6; 9 bases align to TRBD1. The CDR3 runs to 17 residues. CDR1 is SGHTA, CDR2 FQGNSA, per germline. The V and J ends lost 4 bases and 10 bases, in that order; junction bases with no gene match: 14. CDR3 DNA: TGTGCCAGCAGCTCGCACATACTGACAGGGGGTGGATCACCCCTCCACTTT. Its translation: CASSSHILTGGGSPLHF.

There are a few counts of this clonotype. The chain uses TRBV27 and TRBJ2-2, with D tentatively TRBD1 or TRBD2 (5 bases each). Trimming cost V 3 bases and J 1 base, with 21 bases left between them. The CDR3 has 19 residues. CDR1 MNHEY and CDR2 SMNVEV come from the germline V gene (reference sequence). This chain's CDR3 is CASSLRGLAYDQNTGELFF. CDR3 DNA sequence: TGTGCCAGCAGTTTGAGGGGCCTAGCCTACGACCAGAACACCGGGGAGCTGTTTTTT.

A note on this clonotype: The CDR3 does not end in the conserved phenylalanine or tryptophan, so this is likely a read error. The CDR3 is CASSSRGANTEAFS. The DNA of the CDR3 is TGTGCCAGCAGCTCGCGGGGCGCCAACACTGAAGCTTTCTCT. The chain couples TRBV7-2 to TRBJ1-1; possibly TRBD1 for D (5 bases). V dropped 4 bases and J dropped 2 bases, with 11 bases sitting between them. The CDR3 length is 14 residues. Germline assignment: CDR1 SGHTA and CDR2 FQGNSA.

In this sample, this clonotype turned up a few times. The CDR3 sequence: CASSFGQGGNEQFF. The CDR3 nucleotides are TGCGCCAGCAGCTTTGGACAGGGAGGCAATGAGCAGTTCTTC. The V call is TRBV5-1, the J call TRBJ2-1, with 8 positions matching TRBD1. This CDR3 spans 14 amino acids. CDR1 and CDR2 from the germline V gene are SGHRS and YFSETQ. V was clipped by 2 bases and J by 6 bases; unmatched bases: 4. Full variable domain (missing parts from reference TRBV5-1 and TRBJ2-1): KAGVTQTPRYLIKTRGQQVTLSCSPISGHRSVSWYQQTPGQGLQFLFEYFSETQRNKGNFPGRFSGRQFSNSRSEMNVSTLELGDSALYLCASSFGQGGNEQFFGPGTRLTVL.

The rearrangement links TRBV5-6 to TRBJ1-1; D unclear. The germline gives CDR1 SGHDT, CDR2 YYEEEE. V was trimmed by 3 bases and J by 8 bases, leaving 20 bases between them. This CDR3 contains 15 residues. CDR3 protein: CASSSNIRNLQEAFF. The DNA for the CDR3 is TGTGCCAGCAGCTCGAATATTAGGAACCTCCAGGAAGCTTTCTTT.

This chain uses TRBV2 with TRBJ1-2; no firm D call. Germline V CDR1 and CDR2: SNHLY, FYNNEI. The CDR3 extends over 15 amino acids. V was cut by 1 base and J by 4 bases, with 13 bases left in between. Written as DNA, the CDR3 is TGTGCCAGCAGTGAAGGCGAGGTTCAAAGCTATGGCTACACCTTC. Amino acids: CASSEGEVQSYGYTF.

This clonotype appeared a few times. The rearrangement uses TRBV5-1 and TRBJ2-5, with 13 bases aligning to TRBD2. The germline V gene has CDR1 SGHRS and CDR2 YFSETQ. The J segment lost 4 bases and the V segment lost 4 bases, leaving 10 bases of the junction unmatched. This CDR3 comprises 17 residues. The CDR3 sequence is CASSLRWTSGSVETQYF. As DNA, the CDR3 is TGCGCCAGCAGCCTTAGATGGACTAGCGGGAGTGTAGAGACCCAGTACTTC.

This clonotype was seen many times. The rearrangement uses TRBV6-1 and TRBJ2-2; D may be TRBD1 or TRBD2 (5 bases each). The germline V gene has CDR1 MNHNS and CDR2 SASEGT. With 6 bases removed from V and 12 bases from J, the gap between germline ends came to 17 bases. This CDR3 has 13 amino acids. The CDR3 bases are TGTGCCAGCAGCCGAAACCGGGACGCTCAGCTGTTTTTT. Its protein product is CASSRNRDAQLFF.

The rearrangement uses TRBV7-9 and TRBJ2-5, with 10 bases matching TRBD1. The trim removed 5 bases at V and 5 bases at J, leaving 8 bases unmatched. Germline-derived CDR1 and CDR2 are SEHNR and FQNEAQ (reference sequence). CDR3 length equals 15 residues. The CDR3 DNA is TGTGCCAGCAGCGGGAGACAGGGGGCGGGGGAGACCCAGTACTTC. Translated, it gives CASSGRQGAGETQYF.

This clonotype turned up a few times. The rearrangement joins TRBV4-2 to TRBJ1-6; no reliable D call. The CDR3 extends over 13 amino acids. Trimming removed 0 bases from V and 9 bases from J, with 6 bases in between. Germline assignment: CDR1 LGHNA and CDR2 YNFKEQ. For the CDR3, the DNA is TGTGCCAGCAGCCAAGAAACGGCTTCACCCCTCCACTTT. This codes for CASSQETASPLHF.

This clonotype occurred many times. The rearrangement joins TRBV15 to TRBJ1-2; D is undetermined. The V and J ends lost 4 bases and 8 bases respectively, with 14 bases between them. Per the germline V gene, CDR1 is LNHNV and CDR2 is YYDKDF (reference sequence). There are 13 residues in the CDR3. CDR3 in DNA: TGTGCCACCAGCACACGCGGCGGTCAAGGCTACACCTTC. Translation: CATSTRGGQGYTF.

In this sample, this clonotype turned up a few times. This rearrangement joins TRBV5-1 to TRBJ2-7; D not resolved. This CDR3 has 13 amino acids. CDR1 SGHRS and CDR2 YFSETQ come from the germline V gene. Trimming shortened V by 3 bases and J by 5 bases, and 12 bases separated the two germline ends. CDR3 sequence: CASSSPGPNEQYF. Here the CDR3 DNA reads TGCGCCAGCAGCTCACCCGGCCCTAACGAGCAGTACTTC.

The V call is TRBV18, the J call TRBJ1-6, with TRBD1 matching 8 bases. Trimming removed 4 bases from V and 5 bases from J; junction bases left unmatched: 1. Germline lookup yields CDR1 KGHSH and CDR2 LQKENI. This CDR3 is built from 14 residues. CDR3 bases: TGTGCCAGCTCACTGGACAGGGATAATTCACCCCTCCACTTT. The encoded protein is CASSLDRDNSPLHF. The whole variable domain, filled in from reference TRBV18 and TRBJ1-6, reads NAGVMQNPRHLVRRRGQEARLRCSPMKGHSHVYWYRQLPEEGLKFMVYLQKENIIDESGMPKERFSAEFPKEGPSILRIQQVVRGDSAAYFCASSLDRDNSPLHFGNGTRLTVT.

The chain uses TRBV9 and TRBJ2-1, with TRBD2 matching over 9 bases. The length of the CDR3 is 16 residues. The ends lost 1 base at V and 4 bases at J; junction bases unmatched: 6. CDR1 is SGDLS, CDR2 YYNGEE, per germline. The CDR3 DNA follows: TGTGCCAGCAGCGTATTAGGTAGCGGGAGTTACAATGAGCAGTTCTTC. It yields the protein CASSVLGSGSYNEQFF.

The V and J genes are TRBV7-8 and TRBJ1-2; TRBD1 is a possible D gene (5 bases). CDR3 length: 16 residues. Trimming stripped 1 base from V and 0 bases from J, with 12 bases between. The germline CDR1 and CDR2 sequences are SGHVS and FQNEAQ. This chain's CDR3 is CASSLGVREANYGYTF. CDR3 sequence (DNA): TGTGCCAGCAGCTTAGGGGTCAGGGAAGCTAACTATGGCTACACCTTC.